This T cell receptor (beta chain) stems from a study of molecular identifiers for immune sequencing clone quantification (dated by TCRdb to the late 2010s). Study-level background: For a replicate experiment, RNA from roughly 20,000 or 100,000 naive CD8 T cells was divided into five aliquots, and four of the five aliquots were sequenced. This methods study benchmarked molecular-identifier clustering-based TCR repertoire sequencing (MIDCIRS) and TCR RNA copy counting, using CD8 T cells to do so. General study outcomes and caveats: In CMV-specific effector cells, clones with more than 20 RNA copies contained over 99% of molecules, whereas in naive cells such clones contained under 1% of molecules. The naive libraries included spiked-in Jurkat TCR RNA (10 copies' worth), and this Jurkat TCR RNA is not part of the donor repertoire. Modeling indicated around 3.2 TCR RNA copies recovered per cell, compared with about 10 by digital PCR, which implies a capture efficiency of 25% to 35%. The sizes of highly expanded clones could end up underestimated when identical TCR molecules share a barcode. A single cell's worth of spiked-in Jurkat TCR RNA was reported detectable even among under 1.3 million naive CD8 T cells. When barcode sub-clustering was not used, chimeric consensus sequences inflated TCR diversity, with chimeras reaching as high as 47%.

Naive CD8 T cell libraries were made from around 18,000 to 910,000 sorted cells using 10%, 30% or 50% of purified RNA. Naive CD8 T cells were FACS-sorted as CD8+CD4-CCR7+CD45RA+ on a BD FACSAria II into RLT Plus buffer. Detection sensitivity was tested by spiking Jurkat RNA equal to ten TCR copies' worth into samples containing about 17,000-1,000,000 naive CD8 T cells. CD8 T cells were enriched using RosetteSep CD8+ T Cell Enrichment Cocktail and Ficoll-Paque, and the enriched cells then underwent ACK red cell lysis. The germline ends are 11 bases apart after V is trimmed by 3 bases and J by 2 bases. Inclusive of the bounding cysteine and phenylalanine, the CDR3 is 14 residues long. This entry keeps only the CDR3 DNA: 42 bases, framed from base 1. Via the germline V gene, CDR1 is MDHEN and CDR2 SYDVKM. The method behind the library was PCR. The listed sequencing device is Illumina HiSeq 4000. Bulk TCR libraries were prepared as previously described, using TCR primers listed in Table S5. The Qiagen AllPrep DNA/RNA kit was used to purify total RNA. Before any analysis, reads coming from multiple sequencing runs of the same library were combined into one pool. Regarding the original processing steps: Reads were retained only if an exact TCR constant sequence was present, and the retained reads were trimmed to 150 nt and grouped according to their 12-nt molecular barcodes. Within each barcode group, reads were sub-clustered at a 15% Levenshtein threshold, and quality-weighted consensus sequences were built per RNA molecule. Non-functional sequences were discarded, and so were lower-count sequences lying one edit away from another sequence. On the basis of fitting two negative binomial distributions, barcode sub-clusters with fewer than 20% of the maximum read count were discarded. TCRdb applied fastp at Q25 and MiXCR to the public reads, then kept only in-frame beta chains. CDR3 protein sequences are deduplicated, and each keeps its most common genes and DNA. These V and J calls originate from TCRdb's pipeline instead of the authors' own analysis. The sample table lists 50,000 to 70,000 distinct CDR3 sequences, 18% of them with a count of one. The ten largest clonotypes hold under 2% of the sample.

This clonotype was recorded a few times. No cognate antigen has been identified for it. Within one base of it there is no much larger clone, and no base qualities were kept. This TCR derives from a human donor in good health. Some libraries in this study had Jurkat cell RNA spiked in. The sample taken for sequencing was naive CD8+ T cells from blood, with Jurkat cell RNA spiked in. According to the study, the label for this sample's cell subset or site signals: FACS-sorted CD8+CD4-CCR7+CD45RA+ naive T cells. This chain is built from TRBV28 and TRBJ2-7; confidence is insufficient to name the D gene. The DNA reads TGTGCCAGCAGTTTGTCAAACAACCCCTACGAGCAGTACTTC. It translates to CASSLSNNPYEQYF. Outside the CDR3, residues come from the reference TRBV28 and TRBJ2-7 proteins, so the full variable domain is: DVKVTQSSRYLVKRTGEKVFLECVQDMDHENMFWYRQDPGLGLRLIYFSYDVKMKEKGDIPEGYSVSREKKERFSLILESASTNQTSMYLCASSLSNNPYEQYFGPGTRLTVT.